The entry below describes one T cell receptor (beta chain). These data come from a study of blood T cell repertoires in COVID-19. Germline CDR1 and CDR2: SGHRS and YFSETQ. The CDR3 consists of 14 residues. Unmatched junction bases numbered 10, after V lost 8 bases and J lost 10 bases. Method: immunoSEQ multiplex PCR; TCRdb's copy keeps in-frame clones and lacks some. The table has hundreds of thousands of clones, less than 85% seen once; the top ten hold roughly 3.7%. The chain employs TRBV5-1 and TRBJ1-6; 9 bases are a match to TRBD1. Material for sequencing was peripheral blood. The sequence was obtained from a woman between 18 and 29 years old with acute or convalescent COVID-19. The CDR3, as DNA: TGCGCCAGACACCCGGGACAGGGAAAGTCACCCCTCCACTTT. Its protein product is CARHPGQGKSPLHF.